These 15 T cell receptor beta chains originate from one sample sequenced in a study of blood T cell repertoires in COVID-19. Clones were read by immunoSEQ multiplex PCR, and TCRdb kept only the in-frame ones, dropping some. The sample holds under 200,000 clones; about 85% are singletons and the top ten take over 0.85%. Sequencing was done on a sample of peripheral blood. These receptors were taken from a man younger than 35 with acute or convalescent COVID-19.

The chain links TRBV7-8 to TRBJ2-1, with D unclear. Per germline, CDR1 SGHVS and CDR2 FQNEAQ. V was shortened by 1 base and J by 5 bases, with 6 bases between the two germline ends. This CDR3 is 13 amino acids long. CDR3: CASSLERDNEQFF. The CDR3, as DNA: TGTGCCAGCAGCTTAGAAAGAGACAATGAGCAGTTCTTC.

The chain links TRBV2 to TRBJ2-5; 7 bases agree with TRBD1. Germline V gene sequence: CDR1 SNHLY, CDR2 FYNNEI. J was trimmed by 5 bases and V by 6 bases; bases with no gene match: 9. CDR3 length: 14 residues. The CDR3 reads CASRIGTARETQYF. In nucleotides, the CDR3 is TGTGCCAGCAGAATCGGGACAGCCCGTGAGACCCAGTACTTC.

The rearrangement joins TRBV7-2 to TRBJ1-4, with 11 bases matching TRBD1. Germline values: CDR1 SGHTA, CDR2 FQGNSA. This CDR3 region has 15 residues. Trimming at V came to 4 bases and at J to 10 bases, leaving 8 bases not matched to a gene. CDR3 region: CASSSWTGGIGKLFF. The DNA for the CDR3 is TGTGCCAGCAGCTCCTGGACAGGGGGCATTGGAAAACTGTTTTTT.

The chain carries TRBV9 and TRBJ2-3; 10 positions agree with TRBD2. The trim removed 3 bases at V and 2 bases at J, leaving 3 bases unmatched. From germline, CDR1 is SGDLS and CDR2 YYNGEE. CDR3 length: 15 residues. The CDR3 protein is CASSASGGFTDTQYF. CDR3 coding DNA: TGTGCCAGCAGCGCTAGCGGGGGATTCACAGATACGCAGTATTTT.

CDR3 nucleotides: TGTGCCTGGAGTGTAGGATACAGCTACTATGGCTACACCTTC. Translation gives CAWSVGYSYYGYTF. The chain has TRBV30 and TRBJ1-2; D remains ambiguous. The V end was cut by 0 bases, the J end by 3 bases, with 11 bases between. This CDR3 spans 14 amino acids. The germline V gene has CDR1 GTSNPN and CDR2 SVGIG (reference sequence).

The chain links TRBV7-9 to TRBJ2-2; D is ambiguous. The CDR3 sequence is 14 residues long. Germline CDR1 and CDR2: SEHNR and FQNEAQ (reference sequence). The ends were cut back, 4 bases at V and 6 bases at J, with 12 bases in the middle. The CDR3 here is CASSSRSVSGELFF. CDR3 nucleotide sequence: TGTGCCAGCAGCTCCCGCAGTGTTTCCGGGGAGCTGTTTTTT.

The chain couples TRBV15 to TRBJ2-7; possible D gene TRBD2, 6 bases. Trimming pared 1 base from V and 2 bases from J, leaving 15 bases between. The germline V gene has CDR1 LNHNV and CDR2 YYDKDF (reference sequence). CDR3 length equals 16 residues. CDR3 nucleotide sequence: TGTGCCACCAGCAGAGGGGGTGGGGGGATGACCTACGAGCAGTACTTC. Protein sequence: CATSRGGGGMTYEQYF.

This chain uses TRBV9 with TRBJ1-1; 9 bases line up with TRBD1. Unmatched junction bases numbered 7, after V lost 2 bases and J lost 5 bases. The CDR3 has 15 residues. Germline V CDR1 and CDR2: SGDLS, YYNGEE. The CDR3: CASSVDRGISTEAFF. In DNA form, the CDR3 reads TGTGCCAGCAGCGTGGACAGGGGAATTAGTACTGAAGCTTTCTTT. The variable domain in full, with the rest retrieved from reference TRBV9 and TRBJ1-1, is DSGVTQTPKHLITATGQRVTLRCSPRSGDLSVYWYQQSLDQGLQFLIQYYNGEERAKGNILERFSAQQFPDLHSELNLSSLELGDSALYFCASSVDRGISTEAFFGQGTRLTVV.

Only a few counts were recorded for this clone. The chain links TRBV3-1 (or the pseudogene TRBV3-2) to TRBJ2-7, with 9 bases that match TRBD1. The CDR3 length is 13 residues. Unmatched junction bases numbered 0, after V lost 3 bases and J lost 3 bases. CDR1 is LGHDT and CDR2 is YNNKEL in the germline V gene (reference sequence). In DNA, the CDR3 is TGTGCCAGCAGCCAGGACAGGGGCTACGAGCAGTACTTC. It is translated as CASSQDRGYEQYF.

The chain carries TRBV27 and TRBJ2-1; a possible D gene is TRBD1 (5 bases). The CDR3 sequence is 12 residues long. The germline V gene encodes CDR1 MNHEY and CDR2 SMNVEV (reference sequence). Trimming left V 3 bases short and J 7 bases short, with 7 bases between. The CDR3 DNA reads as TGTGCCAGCAGTTTTAGGGGAAATGAGCAGTTCTTC. Encoded protein: CASSFRGNEQFF.

With respect to this clone: A read error may account for a junction end that differs from germline. The chain employs TRBV28 and TRBJ2-6; 8 positions agree with TRBD1. The CDR3 extends over 16 amino acids. Germline V gene lookup returns CDR1 MDHEN and CDR2 SYDVKM. CDR3 protein: CASTGGWVGGANVLTF. CDR3 nucleotide sequence: TGTGCAAGCACAGGGGGATGGGTTGGTGGGGCCAACGTCCTGACTTTC.

The genes are TRBV11-2 and TRBJ1-3, with TRBD1 as a possible D gene (6 bases). Germline lookup yields CDR1 SGHAT and CDR2 FQNNGV. V was trimmed by 4 bases and J by 11 bases, leaving 15 bases between them. The CDR3 totals 13 residues. For the CDR3, the DNA is TGTGCCAGCAGCTCACAGGGAAATCAGGCCATATATTTT. It translates to CASSSQGNQAIYF.

The chain links TRBV28 to TRBJ2-3, with a possible D match to TRBD1 (5 bases). The V gene's germline CDR1 is MDHEN and CDR2 SYDVKM. Trimming stripped 7 bases from V and 4 bases from J, with 18 bases between. This CDR3 has 15 residues. The CDR3 region is CASNAPRAVADTQYF. DNA of the CDR3: TGTGCCAGCAATGCCCCCAGGGCGGTGGCAGATACGCAGTATTTT.

To note about this clone: The sample holds other DNA sequences that translate to the same CDR3. The V call is TRBV6-5, the J call TRBJ1-2; 9 nucleotides align to TRBD1. Germline V gene sequence: CDR1 MNHEY, CDR2 SVGAGI. The J segment lost 8 bases and the V segment lost 0 bases, leaving 1 base of the junction unmatched. The CDR3 contains 13 residues. As DNA, the CDR3 is TGTGCCAGCAGTTACTCGGACAGGGGAGGCTACACCTTC. Its protein is CASSYSDRGGYTF.

This rearrangement joins TRBV19 to TRBJ1-5, with TRBD1 matching over 9 bases. Germline V gene sequence: CDR1 LNHDA, CDR2 SQIVND (reference sequence). The J segment lost 7 bases and the V segment lost 7 bases, leaving 5 bases of the junction unmatched. The CDR3 covers 13 residues. CDR3 DNA sequence: TGTGCCAGTATGGGACAGGGCGGGCAGCCCCAGCATTTT. Its protein is CASMGQGGQPQHF. Drawing the rest from reference TRBV19 and TRBJ1-5, the complete variable domain is DGGITQSPKYLFRKEGQNVTLSCEQNLNHDAMYWYRQDPGQGLRLIYYSQIVNDFQKGDIAEGYSVSREKKESFPLTVTSAQKNPTAFYLCASMGQGGQPQHFGDGTRLSIL.